The 30 T cell receptor beta chains reported below all come from one sample, sequenced in a study of shared clonotypes between healthy human individuals. Measured with immunoSEQ multiplex PCR; TCRdb has only the in-frame clones, and not every one. The table records 2,500,000 or so clones, roughly 93% of them present only once. The sequencing sample was made of naive CD4+ T cells from PBMCs. Subset in this sample: CD45RA+ positively selected. Receptors originate from a man between 18 and 35 years old in good health. Some clones in this sample may be carry-over from other donors' samples.

This chain uses TRBV5-1 with TRBJ1-1, with 7 bases identical to TRBD1. Germline V gene data show CDR1 as SGHRS and CDR2 as YFSETQ. The V and J ends lost 4 bases and 0 bases, in that order; junction bases with no gene match: 12. The length of the CDR3 is 17 residues. CDR3 loop: CASSLTTGAVMNTEAFF. DNA of the CDR3: TGCGCCAGCAGCCTCACAACAGGGGCAGTCATGAACACTGAAGCTTTCTTT.

The rearrangement uses TRBV7-6 and TRBJ2-2; 9 bases match TRBD1. V gave up 6 bases and J gave up 0 bases; unmatched junction bases: 5. Germline loops: CDR1 SGHVS, CDR2 FNYEAQ. This CDR3 has 16 residues. The CDR3 protein is CASRPDRGPNTGELFF. The CDR3 nucleotides read TGTGCCAGCAGACCGGACAGGGGACCGAACACCGGGGAGCTGTTTTTT.

This clone has just one count. The CDR3 nucleotides are TGTGCCAGCAGTGCAGGGACGGCGAACCAAGAGACCCAGTACTTC. Its protein is CASSAGTANQETQYF. The chain uses TRBV6-1 and TRBJ2-5; D may be TRBD1 or TRBD2 (5 bases each). Trimming stripped 4 bases from V and 0 bases from J, with 12 bases between. Per the germline V gene, CDR1 is MNHNS and CDR2 is SASEGT. The CDR3 spans 15 residues.

A remark on this clone: Other DNA sequences of this sample code for an identical CDR3. The V call is TRBV9, the J call TRBJ1-2; D gene uncertain. This CDR3 has 14 residues. Trimming took off 2 bases at V and 0 bases at J, with 8 bases between the two ends. The V gene's germline CDR1 is SGDLS and CDR2 YYNGEE. The DNA for the CDR3 is TGTGCCAGCAGCGTCACGGGAGCTAACTATGGCTACACCTTC. It is translated as CASSVTGANYGYTF. Complete variable domain (other parts from reference TRBV9 and TRBJ1-2): DSGVTQTPKHLITATGQRVTLRCSPRSGDLSVYWYQQSLDQGLQFLIQYYNGEERAKGNILERFSAQQFPDLHSELNLSSLELGDSALYFCASSVTGANYGYTFGSGTRLTVV.

DNA of the CDR3: TGTGCCAGCAGCGCCCCGACTCCTTACGAGCAGTACTTC. Amino acids: CASSAPTPYEQYF. The V call is TRBV28, the J call TRBJ2-7; D remains unclear. Germline lookup yields CDR1 MDHEN and CDR2 SYDVKM. The CDR3 has 13 amino acids. V was shortened by 6 bases and J by 4 bases, with 13 bases between the two germline ends. Together with reference TRBV28 and TRBJ2-7, the CDR3 gives the full variable domain: DVKVTQSSRYLVKRTGEKVFLECVQDMDHENMFWYRQDPGLGLRLIYFSYDVKMKEKGDIPEGYSVSREKKERFSLILESASTNQTSMYLCASSAPTPYEQYFGPGTRLTVT.

As to this clone: A junction end diverges from the germline sequence, so it may reflect a read error. The chain combines TRBV30 with TRBJ2-7, with 7 nucleotides matching TRBD1. The CDR3 loop spans 14 amino acids. The V gene's germline CDR1 is GTSNPN and CDR2 SVGIG (reference sequence). The CDR3 spells CVWSKGGRSYEQYF. CDR3 sequence (DNA): TGTGTCTGGAGTAAAGGGGGCAGGTCCTACGAGCAGTACTTC.

A word on this clone: The sample has other DNA sequences that encode this CDR3 too. The chain couples TRBV5-1 to TRBJ2-2; possible D gene TRBD1, 6 bases. The CDR3 length is 14 residues. Germline V gene sequence: CDR1 SGHRS, CDR2 YFSETQ. Deletions cut 2 bases from V and 6 bases from J, with 11 bases between. CDR3 in amino acids: CASSLGRGPGELFF. The CDR3 DNA follows: TGCGCCAGCAGCTTAGGCAGGGGACCCGGGGAGCTGTTTTTT.

The V gene is TRBV7-2, the J gene TRBJ2-7, with 7 bases matching TRBD1. In germline, CDR1 is SGHTA, CDR2 FQGNSA. CDR3 size: 15 residues. V was clipped by 5 bases and J by 2 bases; unmatched bases: 9. The DNA of the CDR3 is TGTGCCAGCAGCCATAGAACGGGACAGACCTACGAGCAGTACTTC. Protein sequence: CASSHRTGQTYEQYF.

The V gene is TRBV28, the J gene TRBJ1-3, with TRBD1 matching 12 bases. From germline, CDR1 is MDHEN and CDR2 SYDVKM. The CDR3 contains 18 residues. The J segment lost 7 bases and the V segment lost 2 bases, leaving 12 bases of the junction unmatched. CDR3 sequence (DNA): TGTGCCAGCAGTTTACCCGGGACAGGGGGCGACTTTAAGAACACCATATATTTT. Amino acids: CASSLPGTGGDFKNTIYF.

V gene TRBV28 combines with J gene TRBJ2-5; TRBD2 aligns across 12 bases. There are 15 residues in the CDR3. Per germline, CDR1 MDHEN and CDR2 SYDVKM. The V segment lost 1 base and the J segment 4 bases; nucleotides outside the gene matches: 1. The CDR3 sequence is CASSLSTSGRETQYF. CDR3 in DNA: TGTGCCAGCAGTTTATCGACTAGCGGGAGAGAGACCCAGTACTTC.

The genes are TRBV2 and TRBJ2-3; the D gene is possibly TRBD1 (6 bases). The CDR3 has 14 amino acids. Per germline, CDR1 SNHLY and CDR2 FYNNEI. The germline V and J ends were trimmed by 7 bases and 0 bases, with 11 bases remaining between them. Written as DNA, the CDR3 is TGTGCCAGCAAGGACAGCTCTAGCACAGATACGCAGTATTTT. This codes for CASKDSSSTDTQYF.

The chain employs TRBV28 and TRBJ2-7; 8 bases match TRBD1. CDR1 is MDHEN, CDR2 SYDVKM, per germline. The CDR3 is 14 residues long. V was clipped by 5 bases and J by 6 bases; unmatched bases: 9. The CDR3 DNA sequence: TGTGCCAGCAGTCCCGGACAGGGTTCGGGCGAGCAGTACTTC. It yields the protein CASSPGQGSGEQYF.

The chain uses TRBV7-9 and TRBJ2-3; possible D gene TRBD2, 7 bases. The V end lost 5 bases, the J end lost 6 bases, and 12 bases lay between the germline ends. From germline, CDR1 is SEHNR and CDR2 FQNEAQ (reference sequence). The CDR3 spans 13 residues. As DNA, the CDR3 is TGTGCCAGCAGCGGGGGGGGCAGGGATACGCAGTATTTT. This encodes CASSGGGRDTQYF.

The chain uses TRBV2 and TRBJ1-5, with 9 bases matching TRBD1. The J segment lost 2 bases and the V segment lost 5 bases, leaving 7 bases of the junction unmatched. The CDR3 spans 16 residues. Germline V gene lookup returns CDR1 SNHLY and CDR2 FYNNEI. The CDR3 loop reads CASSRQGQGGNQPQHF. CDR3 sequence (DNA): TGTGCCAGCAGTAGACAGGGACAGGGTGGCAATCAGCCCCAGCATTTT.

The chain has TRBV27 and TRBJ2-5, with TRBD2 as a possible D gene (6 bases). The assigned J gene may be wrong: the sequence end matches TRBJ2-7 better. The CDR3 loop spans 13 amino acids. Germline lookup yields CDR1 MNHEY and CDR2 SMNVEV (reference sequence). The CDR3 sequence: CATLDPPAGEQYF. The CDR3 DNA sequence: TGTGCCACCCTCGACCCACCAGCGGGCGAGCAGTACTTC.

V gene TRBV19 combines with J gene TRBJ2-3; TRBD2 matches at 14 bases. CDR3 length equals 19 residues. Germline V gene sequence: CDR1 LNHDA, CDR2 SQIVND (reference sequence). V dropped 4 bases and J dropped 4; count of bases not matched to a gene: 13. CDR3 DNA: TGTGCCAGTAGTAGCCGTGTAAGGACTAGCGGGAGGCTGGCAGATACGCAGTATTTT. This encodes CASSSRVRTSGRLADTQYF.

The chain joins TRBV7-9 to TRBJ1-2; 8 nucleotides align to TRBD1. J lost 3 bases, V lost 5 bases, and 8 bases had no gene match. The CDR3 length is 15 residues. The V gene's germline CDR1 is SEHNR and CDR2 FQNEAQ (reference sequence). CDR3 in DNA: TGTGCCAGCAGCACCTGGGACAGGTCGGACTATGGCTACACCTTC. This translates into CASSTWDRSDYGYTF.

This chain joins TRBV5-5 and TRBJ2-2, with 11 bases aligning to TRBD1. Trimming at V came to 4 bases and at J to 7 bases, leaving 9 bases not matched to a gene. This CDR3 spans 16 amino acids. Germline CDR1 SGHKS, CDR2 YYEKEE (reference sequence). The CDR3 DNA reads as TGTGCCAGCAGCCACCCGGACAGGGGGCGCGTCGGGGAGCTGTTTTTT. Its protein product is CASSHPDRGRVGELFF.

This chain joins TRBV29-1 and TRBJ1-5, with a tentative D call TRBD1 (5 bases). Trimming stripped 4 bases from V and 7 bases from J, with 17 bases between. Germline V gives CDR1 SQVTM, CDR2 ANQGSEA. This CDR3 region has 14 residues. CDR3 coding DNA: TGCAGCGTTGGAACTGCCGTTCAGGGACAGCCCCAGCATTTT. Translation gives CSVGTAVQGQPQHF.

This chain links TRBV9 with TRBJ1-5, with D possibly TRBD1 on 5 matching bases. The V end lost 0 bases, the J end lost 0 bases, and 10 bases lay between the germline ends. Germline V CDR1 and CDR2: SGDLS, YYNGEE. There are 16 residues in the CDR3. The CDR3 DNA reads TGTGCCAGCAGCGTAGGGGGGGAGTATAGCAATCAGCCCCAGCATTTT. Translated, it gives CASSVGGEYSNQPQHF.

This clone has only one observation. The rearrangement joins TRBV2 to TRBJ2-1; possibly TRBD2 for D (6 bases). Germline lookup yields CDR1 SNHLY and CDR2 FYNNEI. The CDR3 sequence is 13 residues long. Trimming stripped 7 bases from V and 8 bases from J, with 15 bases between. The CDR3 sequence is CASTWGLADEQFF. The CDR3 bases are TGTGCCAGCACATGGGGTTTAGCGGATGAGCAGTTCTTC.

The chain is built from TRBV19 and TRBJ2-2, with TRBD1 as a possible D gene (5 bases). Germline CDR1 is LNHDA and CDR2 is SQIVND (reference sequence). The V end lost 3 bases, the J end lost 6 bases, and 14 bases lay between the germline ends. The CDR3 totals 15 residues. CDR3 protein: CASSIKGDSSGELFF. CDR3 DNA: TGTGCCAGTAGTATTAAAGGGGATTCCTCCGGGGAGCTGTTTTTT. Filled out from reference TRBV19 and TRBJ2-2, the complete variable domain reads DGGITQSPKYLFRKEGQNVTLSCEQNLNHDAMYWYRQDPGQGLRLIYYSQIVNDFQKGDIAEGYSVSREKKESFPLTVTSAQKNPTAFYLCASSIKGDSSGELFFGEGSRLTVL.

Points on this clone: The same CDR3 arises from other DNA sequences in this sample as well. The rearrangement joins TRBV7-8 to TRBJ2-5; no reliable D call. Trimming left V 1 base short and J 5 bases short, with 5 bases between. This CDR3 is built from 12 residues. From germline, CDR1 is SGHVS and CDR2 FQNEAQ. CDR3 in DNA: TGTGCCAGCAGCTTAGTAAGGGAGACCCAGTACTTC. Amino acids: CASSLVRETQYF.

About this clone: Different DNA sequences within this sample yield the same CDR3. The chain links TRBV5-4 to TRBJ1-1, with 9 nucleotides matching TRBD1. Unmatched junction bases numbered 4, after V lost 5 bases and J lost 5 bases. There are 13 residues in the CDR3. Germline V gives CDR1 SGHNT, CDR2 YYREEE (reference sequence). The CDR3 sequence: CASSSGQGTEAFF. The CDR3 nucleotides read TGTGCCAGCAGTTCAGGACAGGGGACTGAAGCTTTCTTT. The full variable domain, its missing parts supplied by reference TRBV5-4 and TRBJ1-1, is ETGVTQSPTHLIKTRGQQVTLRCSSQSGHNTVSWYQQALGQGPQFIFQYYREEENGRGNFPPRFSGLQFPNYSSELNVNALELDDSALYLCASSSGQGTEAFFGQGTRLTVV.

V usage is TRBV2 and J usage is TRBJ2-7; either TRBD1 or TRBD2 may supply D (6 bases each). V was shortened by 4 bases and J by 9 bases, with 19 bases between the two germline ends. This CDR3 is 14 amino acids long. CDR1 is SNHLY, CDR2 FYNNEI, per germline. The CDR3 nucleotides are TGTGCCAGCAGTGCTCGGTCGGCAGGGGACTTGCAGTACTTC. Translating gives CASSARSAGDLQYF.

The genes are TRBV2 and TRBJ2-7; D possibly corresponds to TRBD1 (5 bases). Germline V gene sequence: CDR1 SNHLY, CDR2 FYNNEI. Trimming left V 5 bases short and J 5 bases short, with 13 bases between. This CDR3 contains 13 residues. CDR3 amino acids: CASSPRWGHEQYF. As DNA, the CDR3 is TGTGCCAGCAGTCCACGTTGGGGCCACGAGCAGTACTTC.

The J gene is TRBJ1-1, the V gene TRBV6-1; D possibly corresponds to TRBD1 (6 bases). The ends were cut back, 5 bases at V and 8 bases at J, with 12 bases in the middle. The CDR3 runs to 12 residues. The germline gives CDR1 MNHNS, CDR2 SASEGT. The CDR3 loop reads CASSLGQKEAFF. The DNA of the CDR3 is TGTGCCAGCAGTCTAGGACAGAAGGAAGCTTTCTTT.

The CDR3 coding sequence is TGTGCCAGCAGAAAGGGGCTGGGGATTGGCTACGAGCAGTACTTC. Encoded protein: CASRKGLGIGYEQYF. The genes are TRBV28 and TRBJ2-7; tentative D call: TRBD1 (5 bases). The V end was cut by 6 bases, the J end by 3 bases, with 18 bases between. The germline gives CDR1 MDHEN, CDR2 SYDVKM. The CDR3 is made up of 15 amino acids.

V usage is TRBV6-1 and J usage is TRBJ2-1; the D gene could be TRBD1 or TRBD2 (5 bases each). The CDR3 consists of 13 residues. Trimming removed 7 bases at V and 5 bases at J, with 12 bases between. CDR1 is MNHNS and CDR2 is SASEGT in the germline V gene. CDR3 coding DNA: TGTGCCAGCAAGATTGGGACGGACAATGAGCAGTTCTTC. The encoded protein is CASKIGTDNEQFF.

The chain joins TRBV27 to TRBJ2-7; D is perhaps TRBD1 (5 bases). The V end lost 5 bases, the J end lost 0 bases, and 11 bases lay between the germline ends. CDR3 size: 14 residues. Germline CDR1 is MNHEY and CDR2 is SMNVEV (reference sequence). CDR3 DNA: TGTGCCAGCAGTGTACAGGAGAGCTCCTACGAGCAGTACTTC. Its protein is CASSVQESSYEQYF.